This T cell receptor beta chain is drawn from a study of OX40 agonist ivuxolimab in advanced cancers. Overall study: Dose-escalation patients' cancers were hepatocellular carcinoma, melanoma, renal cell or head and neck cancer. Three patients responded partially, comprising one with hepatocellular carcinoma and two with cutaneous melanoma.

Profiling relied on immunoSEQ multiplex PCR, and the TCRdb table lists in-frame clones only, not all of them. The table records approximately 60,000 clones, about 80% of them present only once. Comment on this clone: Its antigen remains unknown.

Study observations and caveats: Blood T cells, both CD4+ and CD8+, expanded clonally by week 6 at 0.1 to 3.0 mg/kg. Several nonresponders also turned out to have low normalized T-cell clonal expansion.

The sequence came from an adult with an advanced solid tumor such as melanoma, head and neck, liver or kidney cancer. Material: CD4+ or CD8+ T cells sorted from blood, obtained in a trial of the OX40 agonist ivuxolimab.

The CDR3 reads CASSWKGDRREQYF. Here the CDR3 DNA reads TGTGCCAGCAGCTGGAAGGGAGACAGGCGCGAGCAGTACTTC. The chain links TRBV11-3 to TRBJ2-7; the D gene is possibly TRBD1 (6 bases). V gave up 4 bases and J gave up 6 bases, with 16 bases separating them. Germline values: CDR1 SGHNT, CDR2 YENEEA. CDR3 size: 14 residues.